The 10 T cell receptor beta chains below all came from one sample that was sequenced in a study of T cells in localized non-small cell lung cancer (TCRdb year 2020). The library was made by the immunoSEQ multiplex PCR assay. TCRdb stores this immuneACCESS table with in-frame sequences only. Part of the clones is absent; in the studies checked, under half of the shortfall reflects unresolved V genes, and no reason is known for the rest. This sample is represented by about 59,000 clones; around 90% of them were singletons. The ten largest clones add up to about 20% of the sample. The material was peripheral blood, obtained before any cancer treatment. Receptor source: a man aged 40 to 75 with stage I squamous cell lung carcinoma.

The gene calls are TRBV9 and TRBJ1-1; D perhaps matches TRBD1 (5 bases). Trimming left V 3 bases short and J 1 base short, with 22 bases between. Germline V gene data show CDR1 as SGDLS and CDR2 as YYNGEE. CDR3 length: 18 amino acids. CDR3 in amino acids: CASSDPSGRVQGNTEAFF. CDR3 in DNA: TGTGCCAGCAGCGACCCTAGTGGCAGGGTCCAGGGGAACACTGAAGCTTTCTTT.

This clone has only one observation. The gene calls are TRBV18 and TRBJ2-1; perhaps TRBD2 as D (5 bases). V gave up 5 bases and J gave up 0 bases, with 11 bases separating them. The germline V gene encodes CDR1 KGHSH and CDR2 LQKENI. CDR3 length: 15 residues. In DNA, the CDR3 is TGTGCCAGCTCAGAGGATCTAGCCTCCTACAATGAGCAGTTCTTC. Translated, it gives CASSEDLASYNEQFF.

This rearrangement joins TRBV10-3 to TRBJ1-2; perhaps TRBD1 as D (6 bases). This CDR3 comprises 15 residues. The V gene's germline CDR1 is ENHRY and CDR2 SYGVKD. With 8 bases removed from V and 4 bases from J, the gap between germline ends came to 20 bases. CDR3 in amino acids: CAIAGDGPALYGYTF. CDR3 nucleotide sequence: TGTGCCATCGCAGGGGACGGACCCGCCCTCTATGGCTACACCTTC.

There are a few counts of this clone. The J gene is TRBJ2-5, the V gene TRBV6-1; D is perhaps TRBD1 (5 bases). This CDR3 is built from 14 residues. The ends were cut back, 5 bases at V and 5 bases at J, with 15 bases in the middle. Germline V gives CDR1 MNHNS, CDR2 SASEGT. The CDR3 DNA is TGTGCCAGCAGTATTCTGGCGGCAGGGGAGACCCAGTACTTC. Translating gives CASSILAAGETQYF.

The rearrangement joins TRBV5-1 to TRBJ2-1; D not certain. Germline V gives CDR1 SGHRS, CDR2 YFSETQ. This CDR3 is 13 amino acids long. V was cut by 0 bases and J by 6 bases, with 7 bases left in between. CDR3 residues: CASSLAGFNEQFF. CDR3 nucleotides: TGCGCCAGCAGCTTGGCGGGCTTCAATGAGCAGTTCTTC.

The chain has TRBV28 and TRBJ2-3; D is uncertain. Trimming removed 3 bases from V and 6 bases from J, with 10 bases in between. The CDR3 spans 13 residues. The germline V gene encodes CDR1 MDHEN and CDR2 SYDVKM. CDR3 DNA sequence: TGTGCCAGCAGTTTCTCCCAATCGGATACGCAGTATTTT. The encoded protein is CASSFSQSDTQYF. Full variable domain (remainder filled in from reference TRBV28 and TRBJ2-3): DVKVTQSSRYLVKRTGEKVFLECVQDMDHENMFWYRQDPGLGLRLIYFSYDVKMKEKGDIPEGYSVSREKKERFSLILESASTNQTSMYLCASSFSQSDTQYFGPGTRLTVL.

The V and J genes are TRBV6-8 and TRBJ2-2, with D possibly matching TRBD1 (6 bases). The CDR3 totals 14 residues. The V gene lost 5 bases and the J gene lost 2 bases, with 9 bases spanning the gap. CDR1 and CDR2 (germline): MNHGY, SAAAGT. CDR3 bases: TGTGCCAGCAGTCCGGGACAAAACACCGGGGAGCTGTTTTTT. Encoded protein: CASSPGQNTGELFF.

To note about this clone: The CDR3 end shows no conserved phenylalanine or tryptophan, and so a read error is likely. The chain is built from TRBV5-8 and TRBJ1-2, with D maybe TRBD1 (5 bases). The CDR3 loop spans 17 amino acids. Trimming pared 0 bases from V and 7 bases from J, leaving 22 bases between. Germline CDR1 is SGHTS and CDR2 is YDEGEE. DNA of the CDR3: TGTGCCAGCAGCTTGGCAATCATTATCGGGGGGAGTAGTGGCTACACCTCC. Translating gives CASSLAIIIGGSSGYTS.

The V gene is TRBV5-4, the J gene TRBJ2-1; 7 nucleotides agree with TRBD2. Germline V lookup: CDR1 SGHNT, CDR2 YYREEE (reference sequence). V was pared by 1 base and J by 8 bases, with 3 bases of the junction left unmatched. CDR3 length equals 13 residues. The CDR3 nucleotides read TGTGCCAGCAGCTTGAAGGCGGGAGATGAGCAGTTCTTC. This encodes CASSLKAGDEQFF.

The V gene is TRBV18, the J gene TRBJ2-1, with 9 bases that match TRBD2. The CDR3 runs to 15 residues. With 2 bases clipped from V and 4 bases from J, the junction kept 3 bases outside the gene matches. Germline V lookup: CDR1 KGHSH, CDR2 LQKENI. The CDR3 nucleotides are TGTGCCAGCTCACCAGCTAGCGGGAATTACAATGAGCAGTTCTTC. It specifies CASSPASGNYNEQFF.